Detailed here is one T cell receptor beta chain. This entry is derived from a study of T-cell reconstitution after alpha-beta-depleted transplantation in children. During its preparation, the TCRbeta library received unique molecular identifiers. TCRdb independently ran MiXCR on the PCR reads; one entry per CDR3 protein. The sample carries about 540,000 distinct CDR3 sequences, around 18% recorded once. Germline values: CDR1 MNHEY, CDR2 SMNVEV (reference sequence). V lost 4 bases to trimming and J lost 1 base; unmatched junction nucleotides: 3. The CDR3 loop spans 14 amino acids. The chain recombines TRBV27 with TRBJ1-2; TRBD1 matches 7 bases. Sequencing used PBMCs from the stem cell graft donor, obtained from the stem cell graft. The sequence came from a human donor who donated a stem cell graft to a child with acute lymphoblastic leukemia. CDR3 coding DNA: TGTGCCAGCAGTTCCCGGGACAGTAACTATGGCTACACCTTC. Residues: CASSSRDSNYGYTF.